The 3 T cell receptor beta chains presented below share a single source sample, sequenced in a study of cytomegalovirus exposure and HLA in healthy donors. Primers: 60 Vbeta forward and 13 Jbeta reverse. Some clones are missing from TCRdb's copy, which holds only in-frame ones; the method was immunoSEQ multiplex PCR. The table shows about 150,000 clones, with around 84% occurring only once. Sequencing was carried out using PBMCs. These receptors were obtained from a middle-aged woman in good health and CMV-seropositive.

V is TRBV6-4 and J is TRBJ2-7, with TRBD2 matching over 10 bases. The CDR3 spans 13 residues. V was clipped by 3 bases and J by 5 bases; unmatched bases: 1. The germline CDR1 and CDR2 sequences are MRHNA and SNTAGT. CDR3 sequence: CASSETSGNEQYF. The CDR3 nucleotides read TGTGCCAGCAGTGAAACTAGCGGGAACGAGCAGTACTTC.

Notes on this clone: The junction shows a germline mismatch at one end, possibly a read error. The CDR3 coding sequence is TGTTCCAGCAGCCTTATCAGTTACGAGCAGTACTTC. Amino acids: CSSSLISYEQYF. The chain has TRBV7-9 and TRBJ2-7; D unresolved. The CDR3 runs 12 residues. Germline V lookup: CDR1 SEHNR, CDR2 FQNEAQ (reference sequence).

This chain uses TRBV9 with TRBJ2-3; a weak D match, TRBD1 (6 bases). The CDR3 is 14 amino acids. The germline V gene has CDR1 SGDLS and CDR2 YYNGEE. Trimming stripped 4 bases from V and 0 bases from J, with 9 bases between. In nucleotides, the CDR3 is TGTGCCAGCAGCCTCGGGACAAGCACAGATACGCAGTATTTT. As protein: CASSLGTSTDTQYF.